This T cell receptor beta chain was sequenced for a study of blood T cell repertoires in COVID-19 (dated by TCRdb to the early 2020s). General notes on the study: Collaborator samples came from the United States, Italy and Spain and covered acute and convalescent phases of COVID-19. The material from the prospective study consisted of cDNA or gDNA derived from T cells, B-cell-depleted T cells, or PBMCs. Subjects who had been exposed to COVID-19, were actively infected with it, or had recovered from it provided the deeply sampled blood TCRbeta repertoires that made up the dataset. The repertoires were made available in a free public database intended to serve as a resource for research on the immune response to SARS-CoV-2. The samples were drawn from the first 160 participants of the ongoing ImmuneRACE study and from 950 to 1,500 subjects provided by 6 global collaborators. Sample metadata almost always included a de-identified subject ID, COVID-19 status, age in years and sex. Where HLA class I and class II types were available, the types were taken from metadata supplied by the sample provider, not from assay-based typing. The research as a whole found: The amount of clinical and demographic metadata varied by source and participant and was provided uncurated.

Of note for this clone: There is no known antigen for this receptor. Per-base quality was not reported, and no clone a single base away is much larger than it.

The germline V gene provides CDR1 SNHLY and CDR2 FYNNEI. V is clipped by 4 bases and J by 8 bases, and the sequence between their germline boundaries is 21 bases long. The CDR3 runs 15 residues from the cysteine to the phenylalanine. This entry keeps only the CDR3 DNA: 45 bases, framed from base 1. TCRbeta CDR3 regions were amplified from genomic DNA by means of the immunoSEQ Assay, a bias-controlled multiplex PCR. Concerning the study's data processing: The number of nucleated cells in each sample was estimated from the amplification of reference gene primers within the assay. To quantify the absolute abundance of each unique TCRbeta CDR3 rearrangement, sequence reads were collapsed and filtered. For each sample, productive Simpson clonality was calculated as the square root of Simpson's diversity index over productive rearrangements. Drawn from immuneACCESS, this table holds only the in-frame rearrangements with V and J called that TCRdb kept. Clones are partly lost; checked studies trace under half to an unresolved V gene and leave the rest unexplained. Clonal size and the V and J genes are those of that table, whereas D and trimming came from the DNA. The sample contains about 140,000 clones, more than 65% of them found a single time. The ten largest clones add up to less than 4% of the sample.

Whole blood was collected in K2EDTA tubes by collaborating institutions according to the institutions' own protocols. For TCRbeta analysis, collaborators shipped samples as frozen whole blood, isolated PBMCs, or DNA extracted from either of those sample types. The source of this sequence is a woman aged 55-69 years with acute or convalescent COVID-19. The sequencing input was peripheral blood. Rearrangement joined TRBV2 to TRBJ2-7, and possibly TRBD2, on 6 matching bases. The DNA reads TGTGCCAGCAGTGGGGGAGCTCCCGGACGGGGGAAGCAGTACTTC. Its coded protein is CASSGGAPGRGKQYF.